This passage covers 5 T cell receptor beta chains from one sample sequenced in a study of tissue T cells after allogeneic stem cell transplantation. The protocol was immunoSEQ multiplex PCR, while the TCRdb copy is restricted to in-frame clones and leaves out a portion. The table includes over a thousand clones, approximately 82% detected once. Sequencing used stomach tissue, obtained at autopsy. The receptors were gathered from a male patient between 35 and 75 years old with steroid-refractory graft-versus-host disease after an allogeneic stem cell transplant. Some T cells may have come from the graft donor.

The chain joins TRBV27 to TRBJ1-4; no clear D. V was pared by 3 bases and J by 5 bases, with 10 bases between. The germline V gene encodes CDR1 MNHEY and CDR2 SMNVEV (reference sequence). This CDR3 contains 14 residues. In DNA, the CDR3 is TGTGCCAGCAGTTTGGCGTTCGAGAATGAAAAACTGTTTTTT. It yields the protein CASSLAFENEKLFF.

V is TRBV10-1 and J is TRBJ2-3, with TRBD1 identical over 8 bases. The CDR3 length is 15 residues. The trim removed 6 bases at V and 4 bases at J, leaving 9 bases unmatched. CDR1 and CDR2 (germline): WNHNN, SYGVQD (reference sequence). CDR3 amino acids: CASRPGQGRADTQYF. The DNA for the CDR3 is TGCGCCAGCAGACCCGGACAGGGAAGGGCAGATACGCAGTATTTT.

The rearrangement uses TRBV20-1 and TRBJ2-1; D may be TRBD1 or TRBD2 (5 bases each). The germline V gene has CDR1 DFQATT and CDR2 SNEGSKA (reference sequence). V lost 3 bases to trimming and J lost 1 base, with 13 bases between them. This CDR3 is built from 15 residues. CDR3 coding DNA: TGCAGTGCTAGTGGACGAGAGGGGTCCTACAATGAGCAGTTCTTC. It encodes CSASGREGSYNEQFF.

V is TRBV7-2 and J is TRBJ2-2; D gene ambiguous. Germline V gives CDR1 SGHTA, CDR2 FQGNSA. The CDR3 length is 13 residues. The germline V and J ends were trimmed by 5 bases and 6 bases, with 10 bases remaining between them. The CDR3 DNA sequence: TGTGCCAGCAGCCCGGTCAGGTCCGGGGAGCTGTTTTTT. Amino acids: CASSPVRSGELFF.

V usage is TRBV3-1 (or the pseudogene TRBV3-2) and J usage is TRBJ2-7; D is unresolved. Trimming pared 5 bases from V and 0 bases from J, leaving 5 bases between. Germline V gene lookup returns CDR1 LGHDT and CDR2 YNNKEL (reference sequence). The CDR3 length is 12 residues. In DNA, the CDR3 is TGTGCCAGCAGCGATAGCTCCTACGAGCAGTACTTC. The encoded protein is CASSDSSYEQYF.